These 2 T cell receptor beta chains share one sample of origin, sequenced in a study of vaccination and CD4 T cells after COVID-19. The treatment: approximately 9-day PBMC culture with coronavirus spike peptide pools or control peptides (ViraFEST assay). Antigens for these TCRs are unknown. Sequence data for DNA of cultured CD4+ T cells were generated by the Oncomine TCR Beta short-read assay. TCRdb ran MiXCR on the PCR reads and lists one entry per CDR3 protein. The sample has fewer than 20,000 distinct CDR3 sequences, around 50% seen once; the top ten hold more than 6%. The sequenced sample was CD4+ T cells from blood, cultured in vitro, obtained before SARS-CoV-2 vaccination. The receptor source for this set is a human donor who had recovered from COVID-19.

This chain links TRBV20-1 with TRBJ1-4, with TRBD1 identical over 9 bases. The junction had 5 bases not matched to a gene; V was cut back by 1 base and J by 5 bases. The CDR3 has 15 amino acids. The germline V gene has CDR1 DFQATT and CDR2 SNEGSKA (reference sequence). This CDR3 is CSARAPGQGNEKLFF. The CDR3 region has the DNA TGCAGTGCTAGAGCTCCGGGACAGGGAAATGAAAAACTGTTTTTT.

The chain is built from TRBV20-1 and TRBJ1-1; no clear D gene. V gave up 3 bases and J gave up 4 bases, with 15 bases separating them. The CDR3 is 14 residues long. The germline CDR1 and CDR2 sequences are DFQATT and SNEGSKA (reference sequence). The CDR3 DNA is TGCAGTGCTAGGGACGGCAGCGGTACCACTGAAGCTTTCTTT. Encoded protein: CSARDGSGTTEAFF.